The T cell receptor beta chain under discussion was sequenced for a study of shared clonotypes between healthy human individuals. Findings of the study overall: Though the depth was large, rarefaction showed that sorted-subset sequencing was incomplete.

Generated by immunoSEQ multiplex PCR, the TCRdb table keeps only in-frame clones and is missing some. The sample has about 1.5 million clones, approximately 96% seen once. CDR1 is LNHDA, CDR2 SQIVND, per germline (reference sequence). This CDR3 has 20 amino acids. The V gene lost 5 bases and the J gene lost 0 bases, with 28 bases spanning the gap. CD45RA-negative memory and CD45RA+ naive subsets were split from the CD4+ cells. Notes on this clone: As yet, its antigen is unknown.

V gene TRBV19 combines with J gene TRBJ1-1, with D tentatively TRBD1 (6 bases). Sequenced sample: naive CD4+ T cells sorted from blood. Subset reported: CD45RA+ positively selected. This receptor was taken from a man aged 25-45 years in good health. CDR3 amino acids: CASSDSLCEGKGVLNTEAFF. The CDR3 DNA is TGTGCCAGTAGTGATAGTTTGTGTGAGGGCAAGGGGGTTTTGAACACTGAAGCTTTCTTT.